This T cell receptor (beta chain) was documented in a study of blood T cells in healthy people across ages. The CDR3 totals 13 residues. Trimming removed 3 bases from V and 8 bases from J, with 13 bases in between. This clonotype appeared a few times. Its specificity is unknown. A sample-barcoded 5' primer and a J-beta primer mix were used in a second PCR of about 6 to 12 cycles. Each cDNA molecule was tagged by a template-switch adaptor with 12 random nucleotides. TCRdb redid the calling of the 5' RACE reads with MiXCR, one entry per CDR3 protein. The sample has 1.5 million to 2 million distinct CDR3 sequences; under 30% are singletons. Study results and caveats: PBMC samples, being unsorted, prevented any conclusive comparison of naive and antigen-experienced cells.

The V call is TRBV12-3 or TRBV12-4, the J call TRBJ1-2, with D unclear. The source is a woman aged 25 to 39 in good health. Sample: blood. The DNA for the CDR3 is TGTGCCAGCAGTTTGTTTTATAGCGGGGGCTACACCTTC. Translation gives CASSLFYSGGYTF.